The source of this T cell receptor beta chain is a study of cytomegalovirus exposure and HLA in healthy donors (dated by TCRdb to the late 2010s). Turning to the overall study: According to a later analysis, one platform produced both the 120 validation repertoires and the roughly 640 repertoires of the first cohort. The study aimed to test whether cataloging public T cell receptors could reveal signatures of past pathogen exposure. Besides the first cohort of 666 subjects, a separate validation cohort made up of 95 to 150 different subjects was used. The study combined high-throughput TCR immunosequencing, statistical association of individual TCRs with disease status, and machine learning to predict cytomegalovirus infection status.

In the case of this clone: Its antigen is currently not known. No much larger clonotype is one base removed from it; base qualities were not supplied. This specimen includes other DNA sequences encoding the same CDR3.

The library relied on the immunoSEQ multiplex PCR assay. The authors processed their data as follows. A statistical classification framework was developed to diagnose cytomegalovirus status using the catalog of TCR beta chain sequences. In its TCRdb copy, this immuneACCESS table keeps in-frame sequences only and misses some clones. Where compared with another copy, unresolved V genes explain less than half of these, and the others have no known cause. That table gives V, J and clone size, and the DNA gave D and trimming. The sample table holds about 340,000 clones, of which more than 80% were seen once. Together, the top ten hold around 0.84% of the sample. The CDR3 runs 12 amino acids, cysteine and phenylalanine included. This entry keeps only the CDR3 DNA: 36 bases, framed from base 1. V lost 6 bases and J lost 8 bases; the stretch between them is 10 bases long. CDR1 and CDR2, per the germline V gene, are SGHAT and FQNNGV.

The donors belonged to the validation cohort of 120 subjects, which was separate from the approximately 660-subject first cohort. Points the paper makes about the study in general: In vitro tests confirmed that a few of the cytomegalovirus-associated TCR beta chains recognize cytomegalovirus antigens. The authors suggested that the approach could potentially be extended to other disease states and immunological phenotypes. The validation cohort had no HLA typing available for a later analysis, so co-occurrence within that cohort was assessed over all 130 or so repertoires. The classifier was reported to diagnose cytomegalovirus status with high specificity and sensitivity in both the original and validation cohorts. Subsequent analysis determined that TCRs grouped into clusters in the first cohort also showed a tendency toward co-occurrence across the 120 or so validation repertoires, and approximately 94% of cluster scores exceeded 0. The study gave a list of over 150 TCR beta chains associated with cytomegalovirus. Across donors, most TCR sequences were observed very rarely, whereas some public TCRs were present in many individuals.

Rearrangement joined TRBV11-2 to TRBJ1-4; no D gene can be assigned with confidence. The material sequenced was PBMCs. The clonotype originates from a woman under 30 in good health and CMV-seronegative. The CDR3 here reads CASSSLREKLFF. The DNA reads as follows: TGTGCCAGCAGTTCCCTCCGGGAAAAACTGTTTTTT. Full variable domain (CDR3 extended with the reference TRBV11-2 and TRBJ1-4 proteins): EAGVAQSPRYKIIEKRQSVAFWCNPISGHATLYWYQQILGQGPKLLIQFQNNGVVDDSQLPKDRFSAERLKGVDSTLKIQPAKLEDSAVYLCASSSLREKLFFGSGTQLSVL.